Following are 14 T cell receptor beta chains from one sample sequenced in a study of cytotoxic CD8 clonotypes in ibrutinib-treated CLL. Sequenced by immunoSEQ multiplex PCR; TCRdb stores in-frame clones only, minus some. The table has around 20,000 clones, around 75% seen once. The sample was PBMCs, taken after 24 months of ibrutinib treatment. These TCRs come from a human donor with chronic lymphocytic leukemia.

The DNA of the CDR3 is TGTGCCAGCAGCCCTCCGGGACACTACGAGCAGTACTTC. Translation: CASSPPGHYEQYF. The rearrangement uses TRBV7-9 and TRBJ2-7; TRBD1 is a possible D gene (6 bases). Looked up from germline, CDR1 is SEHNR and CDR2 is FQNEAQ (reference sequence). V was shortened by 5 bases and J by 3 bases, with 11 bases between the two germline ends. The CDR3 is 13 amino acids.

V and J are TRBV27 and TRBJ2-5; TRBD2 might be the D (7 bases). The CDR3 consists of 15 residues. The germline V and J ends were trimmed by 0 bases and 5 bases, with 13 bases remaining between them. Germline CDR1 MNHEY, CDR2 SMNVEV (reference sequence). Here the CDR3 reads CASSLSGGAGETQYF. DNA of the CDR3: TGTGCCAGCAGTTTATCAGGGGGGGCCGGCGAGACCCAGTACTTC.

The chain carries TRBV4-1 and TRBJ2-3, with D possibly TRBD2 on 9 matching bases. Germline assignment: CDR1 MGHRA and CDR2 YSYEKL. V lost 1 base to trimming and J lost 2 bases, with 19 bases between them. The CDR3 runs to 18 residues. The CDR3 region has the DNA TGCGCCAGCAGCCAAGGGCAGGGGGCGGGGGGGAACACAGATACGCAGTATTTT. The encoded protein is CASSQGQGAGGNTDTQYF.

This rearrangement joins TRBV19 to TRBJ1-6; 11 bases agree with TRBD1. Losses at the gene ends were 6 bases for V and 10 bases for J; bases not matched to a gene: 5. Looked up from germline, CDR1 is LNHDA and CDR2 is SQIVND (reference sequence). The CDR3 runs 14 residues. CDR3 sequence reads: CASRTGTGGSPLHF. The CDR3 DNA reads TGTGCCAGTAGGACGGGGACAGGGGGATCACCCCTCCACTTT.

This clone was seen a few times. The rearrangement uses TRBV19 and TRBJ1-1; the D gene is possibly TRBD1 (5 bases). CDR1 is LNHDA, CDR2 SQIVND, per germline (reference sequence). Trimming took 5 bases from V and 4 from J, leaving 11 bases between them. The CDR3 has 13 amino acids. DNA for the CDR3: TGTGCCAGTAGTCCCTCGGGGGGCACTGAAGCTTTCTTT. Translation: CASSPSGGTEAFF.

The chain has TRBV27 and TRBJ2-1; TRBD2 agrees at 14 bases. Looked up from germline, CDR1 is MNHEY and CDR2 is SMNVEV (reference sequence). CDR3 length: 14 amino acids. The V gene end was trimmed by 6 bases and the J gene end by 7 bases; junction bases not matched to a gene: 2. CDR3 in amino acids: CASRWTSGGNEQFF. In DNA form, the CDR3 reads TGTGCCAGCAGGTGGACTAGCGGGGGGAATGAGCAGTTCTTC.

V and J are TRBV19 and TRBJ2-5; 7 nucleotides line up with TRBD1. CDR1 and CDR2 from the germline V gene are LNHDA and SQIVND (reference sequence). The ends lost 7 bases at V and 5 bases at J; junction bases unmatched: 4. The CDR3 covers 12 residues. The CDR3 protein is CASNHRGETQYF. CDR3 DNA sequence: TGTGCCAGTAACCACAGGGGTGAGACCCAGTACTTC.

This chain joins TRBV14 and TRBJ2-2; D is possibly TRBD1 (6 bases). CDR1 and CDR2 from the germline V gene are SGHDN and FVKESK. The germline V and J ends were trimmed by 4 bases and 7 bases, with 13 bases remaining between them. CDR3 length: 14 amino acids. The CDR3 bases are TGTGCCAGCAGCCGAGAAACAGGGCACGGGGAGCTGTTTTTT. Amino acids: CASSRETGHGELFF.

This CDR3 is CASSATGYEQYF. The CDR3 nucleotides are TGTGCCAGCAGCGCGACAGGTTACGAGCAGTACTTC. The gene calls are TRBV5-4 and TRBJ2-7; D may be TRBD1 (6 bases). V shed 4 bases and J shed 4 bases, with 9 bases lying between them. The CDR3 has 12 residues. The V gene's germline CDR1 is SGHNT and CDR2 YYREEE (reference sequence). Full variable domain (rest looked up from reference TRBV5-4 and TRBJ2-7): ETGVTQSPTHLIKTRGQQVTLRCSSQSGHNTVSWYQQALGQGPQFIFQYYREEENGRGNFPPRFSGLQFPNYSSELNVNALELDDSALYLCASSATGYEQYFGPGTRLTVT.

DNA of the CDR3: TGTGCCAGCAGTGAATTAACGGAAATTGACAGGGGCTATGGCTACACCTTC. Amino acids: CASSELTEIDRGYGYTF. This chain joins TRBV6-1 and TRBJ1-2; TRBD1 aligns across 8 bases. This CDR3 is 17 amino acids long. Germline trimming cut 2 bases from V and 4 bases from J; bases unmatched to any gene: 12. Looked up from germline, CDR1 is MNHNS and CDR2 is SASEGT.

The chain carries TRBV19 and TRBJ2-7; D may be TRBD1 (6 bases). CDR3 length equals 15 residues. CDR1 is LNHDA, CDR2 SQIVND, per germline (reference sequence). V was clipped by 1 base and J by 1 base, with 11 bases between them. The CDR3 DNA is TGTGCCAGTAGTATAGCACAGGGAACTTCCTACGAGCAGTACTTC. Its protein product is CASSIAQGTSYEQYF.

This rearrangement joins TRBV11-2 to TRBJ2-3; 11 bases match TRBD2. The CDR3 has 15 residues. J gave up 7 bases and V 3 bases, and 6 bases lay outside the gene matches. Germline V gives CDR1 SGHAT, CDR2 FQNNGV. The CDR3 coding sequence is TGTGCCAGCAGCTTTAGCGGGGGGGCCGATTATACGCAGTATTTT. Encoded protein: CASSFSGGADYTQYF.

In nucleotides, the CDR3 is TGTGCCAGCAGCTTAGGATCGACAGCCAATCAGCCCCAGCATTTT. Translating gives CASSLGSTANQPQHF. V is TRBV7-9 and J is TRBJ1-5; the D gene is possibly TRBD1 (5 bases). In germline, CDR1 is SEHNR, CDR2 FQNEAQ (reference sequence). Trimming stripped 1 base from V and 3 bases from J, with 10 bases between. The CDR3 length is 15 residues.

This clone was seen more than once but under ten times. The genes are TRBV7-8 and TRBJ1-5; tentative D call: TRBD1 (5 bases). Germline assignment: CDR1 SGHVS and CDR2 FQNEAQ. The CDR3 consists of 16 residues. Between the trimmed V and J ends, which lost 5 bases and 4 bases, there was a span of 18 bases. In DNA form, the CDR3 reads TGTGCCAGCAGCCCGAGAACCGGGACCGGGAATCAGCCCCAGCATTTT. It specifies CASSPRTGTGNQPQHF.